The clone carrying this TCR beta chain turned up a few times. Its matching antigen is unknown. These data come from a study of T cell repertoires in cytomegalovirus infection. General study findings and limits: Predominance within the ex vivo response was attributable to HLA-C-restricted CMV-specific TCR beta clonotypes.

One entry per CDR3 protein results from TCRdb running MiXCR on the reads. This sample yields some 940,000 distinct CDR3 sequences, of which approximately 30% are seen a single time; over 10% belongs to the top ten. From germline, CDR1 is PRHDT and CDR2 FYEKMQ (reference sequence). The CDR3 has 14 residues. V was clipped by 0 bases and J by 4 bases, with 9 bases between them. The TCR sequence derives from a human donor in good health (CMV status not recorded). Some clones in this sample may be carry-over from other donors' samples. The chain uses TRBV13 and TRBJ1-2; possible D gene TRBD1, 6 bases. The material sequenced was cultured CD8+ T cells from PBMCs, taken from culture after CMV antigen stimulation. Here the CDR3 DNA reads TGTGCCAGCAGCTTAGGGGACAGATTCTATGGCTACACCTTC. Protein: CASSLGDRFYGYTF.